The rows below give T cell receptor beta chains drawn from one sample of a study of memory B cells and T cells in multiple sclerosis. Their cognate antigens are unknown. Clones were read by immunoSEQ multiplex PCR, and TCRdb kept only the in-frame ones, dropping some. The sample has under 50,000 clones, over 75% seen once. The sequenced material came from PBMCs from blood kept in culture. The receptors were gathered from a human donor with multiple sclerosis. CDR3s include the opening cysteine and the closing phenylalanine or tryptophan.

V gene,J gene,CDR3 protein
TRBV18,TRBJ1-5,CASSSPDLGNQPQHF
TRBV6-6,TRBJ2-1,CASSYAPPPYNEQFF
TRBV6-5,TRBJ2-5,CASSLSRAIQETQYF
TRBV6-1,TRBJ1-1,CASTGVGTEAFF
TRBV2,TRBJ1-2,CASRQGDGYTF
TRBV5-1,TRBJ2-2,CASSLLFRQGSTGELFF
TRBV5-1,TRBJ2-7,CASSLGQGTSYEQYF
TRBV5-1,TRBJ2-6,CASSLQRTGANVLTF
TRBV5-1,TRBJ2-1,CASSFGVDYNEQFF
TRBV7-9,TRBJ1-1,CASSLGGSALPTEAFF
TRBV18,TRBJ2-3,CASSLKAGGRGTTDTQYF
TRBV11-2,TRBJ2-1,CASSTFAGGEYNEQFF
TRBV5-4,TRBJ2-2,CASSFDSGELFF
TRBV4-2,TRBJ2-7,CASSQEVVGSYEQYF
TRBV19,TRBJ1-4,CASSIDWQEKLFF
TRBV4-2,TRBJ1-1,CASSQEQGLNTEAFF
TRBV7-2,TRBJ2-3,CASSSLIFSAERGRDTQYF
TRBV7-9,TRBJ2-7,CASSYTSGGSYEQYF
TRBV11-3,TRBJ1-1,CASSSYRGPSTEAFF
TRBV7-9,TRBJ2-3,CASSLEQGGDTQYF
TRBV2,TRBJ2-6,CATSRASSGANVLTF
TRBV6-5,TRBJ1-1,CASSWTGNTEAFF
TRBV30,TRBJ1-2,CAWEVNYGYTF
TRBV6-1,TRBJ2-7,CASSPQQGAYEQYF
TRBV6-5,TRBJ1-5,CASSVWGNQPQHF
TRBV27,TRBJ2-1,CASSPTSGGHLYNEQFF
TRBV27,TRBJ2-2,CASSLLSGELFF
TRBV6-1,TRBJ1-1,CASSEPTTEAFF
TRBV6-6,TRBJ2-7,CASSYQGRLYEQYF
TRBV6-1,TRBJ2-5,CASRDSGGRETQYF
TRBV5-6,-,CASSEDWNYEQYF
TRBV25-1,TRBJ1-3,CASSGSGNTIYF
TRBV5-1,TRBJ2-2,CASSRLAGVANTGELFF
TRBV6-5,TRBJ2-7,CASSYSNRGSYEQYF
TRBV4-2,TRBJ1-3,CASSQDHQYSGNTIYF
TRBV21-1,TRBJ1-4,CASSNRDSDPATNEKLFF
TRBV20-1,TRBJ1-1,CSARKNTEAFF
TRBV4-3,TRBJ1-6,CASSQDLDPGTGDNSPLHF
TRBV11-2,TRBJ2-3,CASSLGGRADTQYF
TRBV28,TRBJ2-3,CASSFYGGSTDTQYF
TRBV2,TRBJ2-3,CASSGGSTDTQYF
TRBV18,TRBJ2-1,CASSPPSGTPSYNEQFF
TRBV5-4,TRBJ1-2,CASSLFQGGYTF
TRBV4-1,TRBJ2-7,CASSQGVGDSYEQYF
TRBV19,TRBJ2-3,CASSATVTGIDTQYF
TRBV6-5,TRBJ2-1,CASSWKDSVNEQFF
TRBV7-9,TRBJ1-2,CASSLGPAEGYTF
TRBV15,TRBJ1-2,CATSRSRSWGYTF